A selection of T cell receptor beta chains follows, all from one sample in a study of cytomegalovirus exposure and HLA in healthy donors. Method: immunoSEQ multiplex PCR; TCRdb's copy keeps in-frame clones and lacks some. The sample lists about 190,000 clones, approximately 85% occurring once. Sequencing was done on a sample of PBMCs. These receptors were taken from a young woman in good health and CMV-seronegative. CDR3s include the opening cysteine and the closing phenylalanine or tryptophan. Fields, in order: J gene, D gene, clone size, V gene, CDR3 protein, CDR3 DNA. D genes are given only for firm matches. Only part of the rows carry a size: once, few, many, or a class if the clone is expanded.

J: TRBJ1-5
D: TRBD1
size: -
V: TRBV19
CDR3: CASSNRGSNQPQHF
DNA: TGTGCCAGTAGTAACAGGGGGAGCAATCAGCCCCAGCATTTT

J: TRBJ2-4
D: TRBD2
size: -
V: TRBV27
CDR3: CASSLRGLAGLKNIQYF
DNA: TGTGCCAGCAGTTTACGGGGCCTAGCGGGCCTCAAAAACATTCAGTACTTC

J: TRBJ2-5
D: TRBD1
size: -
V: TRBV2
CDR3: CASRPSRTGKETQYF
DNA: TGTGCCAGCAGGCCTTCCCGGACAGGGAAAGAGACCCAGTACTTC

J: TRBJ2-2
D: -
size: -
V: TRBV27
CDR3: CASRETGNTGELFF
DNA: TGTGCCAGCAGGGAGACAGGGAACACCGGGGAGCTGTTTTTT

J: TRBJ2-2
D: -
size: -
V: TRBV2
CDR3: CASRQSNTGELFF
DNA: TGTGCCAGCAGACAGTCGAACACCGGGGAGCTGTTTTTT

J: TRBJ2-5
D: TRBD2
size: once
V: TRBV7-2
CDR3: CASSLAGGQETQYF
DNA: TGTGCCAGCAGCTTAGCGGGGGGGCAAGAGACCCAGTACTTC

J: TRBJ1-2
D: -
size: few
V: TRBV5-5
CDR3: CASSPSTDDGATGWVHGYTF
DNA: TGTGCCAGCAGCCCCAGCACAGATGACGGGGCGACAGGTTGGGTGCATGGCTACACCTTC

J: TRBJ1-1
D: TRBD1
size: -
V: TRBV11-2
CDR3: CASSISLSPGGGTEAFF
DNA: TGTGCCAGCAGCATAAGCCTCTCGCCAGGGGGCGGAACTGAAGCTTTCTTT

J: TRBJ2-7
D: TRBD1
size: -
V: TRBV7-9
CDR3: CASSSQGVEQYF
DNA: TGTGCCAGCAGCTCACAGGGGGTCGAGCAGTACTTC

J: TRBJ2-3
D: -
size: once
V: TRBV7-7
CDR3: CASSLGTEVTDTQYF
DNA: TGTGCCAGCAGCTTAGGGACAGAAGTCACAGATACGCAGTATTTT

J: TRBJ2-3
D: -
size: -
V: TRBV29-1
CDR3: CSVRDGRSADTQYF
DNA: TGCAGCGTTCGAGACGGGAGATCTGCAGATACGCAGTATTTT

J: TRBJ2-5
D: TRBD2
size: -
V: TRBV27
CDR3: CASSLTLAGGPETQYF
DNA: TGTGCCAGCAGTTTAACACTAGCGGGGGGGCCGGAGACCCAGTACTTC

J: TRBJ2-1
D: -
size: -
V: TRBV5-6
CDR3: CASSGTSSEQFF
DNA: TGTGCCAGCAGCGGAACTAGCAGCGAGCAGTTCTTC

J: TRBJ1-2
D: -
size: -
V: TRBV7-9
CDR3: CASSPGSLGYTF
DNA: TGTGCCAGCAGCCCAGGGTCGCTTGGCTACACCTTC

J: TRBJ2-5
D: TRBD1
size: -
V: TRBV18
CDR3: CASSPWDSQETQYF
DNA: TGTGCCAGCTCACCTTGGGACAGTCAAGAGACCCAGTACTTC

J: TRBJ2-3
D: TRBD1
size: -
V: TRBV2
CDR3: CARDRGGDTQYF
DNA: TGTGCCAGAGACAGGGGCGGAGATACGCAGTATTTT

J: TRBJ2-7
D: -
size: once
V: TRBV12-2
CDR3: CASRLGLSGHLYEQYF
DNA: TGTGCAAGTCGCTTAGGGTTGTCGGGACATCTCTACGAGCAGTACTTC

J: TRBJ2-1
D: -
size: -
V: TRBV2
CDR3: CASSVFRGTSNEQFF
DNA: TGTGCCAGCAGTGTATTTAGGGGGACGAGCAATGAGCAGTTCTTC

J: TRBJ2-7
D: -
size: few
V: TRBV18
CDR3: CASSPDAGGLSYEQYF
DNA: TGTGCCAGCTCACCAGACGCAGGGGGGTTATCCTACGAGCAGTACTTC

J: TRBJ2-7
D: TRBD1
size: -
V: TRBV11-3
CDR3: CASSKTGVGEQYF
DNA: TGTGCCAGCAGCAAGACAGGGGTCGGGGAGCAGTACTTC

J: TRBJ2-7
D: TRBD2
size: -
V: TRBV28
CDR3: CASSPLREGPYEQYF
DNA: TGTGCCAGCAGCCCTTTGAGGGAGGGCCCCTACGAGCAGTACTTC

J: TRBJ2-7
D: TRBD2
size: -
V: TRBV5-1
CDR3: CASSPGGLVFIRSSYEQYF
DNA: TGCGCCAGCAGCCCCGGGGGACTAGTCTTTATACGCAGCTCCTACGAGCAGTACTTC

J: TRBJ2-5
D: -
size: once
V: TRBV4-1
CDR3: CASSQAGGPQETQYF
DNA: TGCGCCAGCAGCCAAGCGGGGGGCCCACAAGAGACCCAGTACTTC

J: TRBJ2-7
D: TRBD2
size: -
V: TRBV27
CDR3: CASSYTTSGIYEQYF
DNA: TGTGCCAGCAGTTACACGACTAGCGGGATCTACGAGCAGTACTTC

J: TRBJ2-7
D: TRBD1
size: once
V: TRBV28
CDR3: CASSPRDRVYEQYF
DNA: TGTGCCAGCAGTCCCCGGGACAGGGTCTACGAGCAGTACTTC

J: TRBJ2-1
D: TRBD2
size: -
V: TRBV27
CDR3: CASSRTSGGTPSYNEQFF
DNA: TGTGCCAGCAGCCGGACTAGCGGGGGGACCCCGTCCTACAATGAGCAGTTCTTC

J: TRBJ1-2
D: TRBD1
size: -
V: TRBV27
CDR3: CASRRDSTNYGYTF
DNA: TGTGCCAGCAGAAGGGACAGCACTAACTATGGCTACACCTTC

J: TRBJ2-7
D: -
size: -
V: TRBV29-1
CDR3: CSVKAEGPYEQYF
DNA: TGCAGCGTTAAGGCGGAGGGTCCCTACGAGCAGTACTTC

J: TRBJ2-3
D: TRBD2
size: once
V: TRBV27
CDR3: CASKSGGLPTDTQYF
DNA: TGTGCCAGCAAAAGCGGGGGGCTGCCCACAGATACGCAGTATTTT

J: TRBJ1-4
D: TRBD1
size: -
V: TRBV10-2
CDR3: CASRTGADEKLFF
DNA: TGCGCCAGCAGGACAGGGGCGGATGAAAAACTGTTTTTT

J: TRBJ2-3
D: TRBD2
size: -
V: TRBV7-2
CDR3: CASSLVREGLDTQYF
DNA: TGTGCCAGCAGCTTAGTGCGGGAGGGCCTGGATACGCAGTATTTT

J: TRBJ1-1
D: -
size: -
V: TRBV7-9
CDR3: CASSPRGSFMNTEAFF
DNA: TGTGCCAGCAGCCCCCGAGGCAGTTTTATGAACACTGAAGCTTTCTTT

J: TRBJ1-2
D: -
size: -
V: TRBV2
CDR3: CASSELFGTSSRGYTF
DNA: TGTGCCAGCAGTGAACTATTTGGGACATCGTCAAGAGGCTACACCTTC

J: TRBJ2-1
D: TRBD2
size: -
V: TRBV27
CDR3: CASSFSLAGGYNEQFF
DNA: TGTGCCAGCAGTTTCTCACTAGCGGGAGGGTACAATGAGCAGTTCTTC

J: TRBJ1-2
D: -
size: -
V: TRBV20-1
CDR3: CSAGRNGYTF
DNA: TGCAGTGCTGGCAGAAATGGCTACACCTTC